This TCR beta chain was identified during a study of blood T cell repertoires in COVID-19. The protocol was immunoSEQ multiplex PCR, while the TCRdb copy is restricted to in-frame clones and leaves out a portion. The data show 380,000 or so clones, 80% to 90% seen once. The CDR3 has 18 amino acids. CDR1 is ENHRY and CDR2 is SYGVKD in the germline V gene. The trim removed 5 bases at V and 0 bases at J, leaving 14 bases unmatched. Sequencing was done on a sample of peripheral blood. This chain uses TRBV10-3 with TRBJ2-7, with 9 bases that match TRBD2. This clonotype originated in a middle-aged man with acute or convalescent COVID-19. Here the CDR3 reads CAISLRKASGVSSYEQYF. The CDR3 region has the DNA TGTGCCATCAGTCTCCGAAAGGCTAGCGGGGTGAGCTCCTACGAGCAGTACTTC.